Here is one T cell receptor beta chain with its context. Authors' processing steps: Nucleated cell number was recorded as an estimate derived from reference gene primer amplification. TCRdb's copy holds only in-frame clones and misses some; the assay was immunoSEQ multiplex PCR. V, J and clone size are those of that table, while D and trimming were read from the DNA. The sample lists 190,000 or so clones, 86% seen once, with around 8.6% in the top ten. The data were obtained in a study of blood T cell repertoires in COVID-19. At the level of the study: The origin of the acute and convalescent COVID-19 samples was the United States, Italy and Spain. Nucleic acid was either cDNA or gDNA, and it came from T cells, B-cell-depleted T cells, or PBMCs.

Losses at the gene ends were 7 bases for V and 0 bases for J; bases not matched to a gene: 2. This CDR3 region has 13 residues. In germline, CDR1 is MGHDK, CDR2 SYGVNS. The receptor was derived from a woman between 25 and 40 years old who had recovered from COVID-19. The chain couples TRBV25-1 to TRBJ2-7; 8 bases agree with TRBD2. Material for sequencing was PBMCs or T cells enriched from blood (not recorded which). This CDR3 reads CASMGTSSYEQYF. The CDR3 DNA sequence: TGTGCCAGCATGGGGACTAGCTCCTACGAGCAGTACTTC.